This section outlines one TCR beta chain sequence together with its context. CDR3 size: 15 residues. The V gene lost 0 bases and the J gene lost 0 bases, with 7 bases spanning the gap. The germline V gene encodes CDR1 SGHTA and CDR2 FQGTGA. Profiling relied on immunoSEQ multiplex PCR, and the TCRdb table lists in-frame clones only, not all of them. The data show more than 45,000 clones, about nine tenths seen once. This entry belongs to a study of blood T cell repertoires in COVID-19. Across the study: Collection of acute and convalescent COVID-19 samples took place in the United States, Italy and Spain. PBMCs, B-cell-depleted T cells, or T cells provided the cDNA or gDNA that made up the material.

This sequence originates from a man in his 60s with acute or convalescent COVID-19. The source material was peripheral blood. The rearrangement uses TRBV7-3 and TRBJ2-3; the D is unclear. The CDR3 nucleotides read TGTGCCAGCAGCTTAACGGGCTTAAGCACAGATACGCAGTATTTT. Protein product: CASSLTGLSTDTQYF.